This entry features one T cell receptor beta chain sequence. What it binds is unknown. Other nucleotide sequences from this sample produce the same CDR3. This sample was taken from a study of shared clonotypes between healthy human individuals. General study points: Donor scarcity curtailed the genetic and exposure-history diversity represented herein. Clonotypes not shared had lower generation probabilities than those common to all four donors. When naive CD4 clonotypes were compared across several donors, around 4.6% were shared.

The CDR3 is 11 amino acids. Germline CDR1 is MGHRA and CDR2 is YSYEKL. Trimming removed 4 bases from V and 5 bases from J, with 5 bases in between. Methods used by the authors: Junction-only sequences produced by ImmunoSEQ had no quality scores, so filtering differed. Sequenced by immunoSEQ multiplex PCR; TCRdb stores in-frame clones only, minus some. The V and J calls and clone size come from that table; D and trimming were worked out from the DNA. The table lists about 2,500,000 clones, around 94% of them singletons. The chain is built from TRBV4-1 and TRBJ2-5, with D perhaps matching TRBD2 (5 bases). Sequenced sample: naive CD4+ T cells sorted from blood. The subset is: CD45RA+ positively selected. This sequence was found in a man aged 18 to 30 in good health. CDR3 DNA: TGCGCCAGCAGCCGCGGGGAGACCCAGTACTTC. It encodes CASSRGETQYF.